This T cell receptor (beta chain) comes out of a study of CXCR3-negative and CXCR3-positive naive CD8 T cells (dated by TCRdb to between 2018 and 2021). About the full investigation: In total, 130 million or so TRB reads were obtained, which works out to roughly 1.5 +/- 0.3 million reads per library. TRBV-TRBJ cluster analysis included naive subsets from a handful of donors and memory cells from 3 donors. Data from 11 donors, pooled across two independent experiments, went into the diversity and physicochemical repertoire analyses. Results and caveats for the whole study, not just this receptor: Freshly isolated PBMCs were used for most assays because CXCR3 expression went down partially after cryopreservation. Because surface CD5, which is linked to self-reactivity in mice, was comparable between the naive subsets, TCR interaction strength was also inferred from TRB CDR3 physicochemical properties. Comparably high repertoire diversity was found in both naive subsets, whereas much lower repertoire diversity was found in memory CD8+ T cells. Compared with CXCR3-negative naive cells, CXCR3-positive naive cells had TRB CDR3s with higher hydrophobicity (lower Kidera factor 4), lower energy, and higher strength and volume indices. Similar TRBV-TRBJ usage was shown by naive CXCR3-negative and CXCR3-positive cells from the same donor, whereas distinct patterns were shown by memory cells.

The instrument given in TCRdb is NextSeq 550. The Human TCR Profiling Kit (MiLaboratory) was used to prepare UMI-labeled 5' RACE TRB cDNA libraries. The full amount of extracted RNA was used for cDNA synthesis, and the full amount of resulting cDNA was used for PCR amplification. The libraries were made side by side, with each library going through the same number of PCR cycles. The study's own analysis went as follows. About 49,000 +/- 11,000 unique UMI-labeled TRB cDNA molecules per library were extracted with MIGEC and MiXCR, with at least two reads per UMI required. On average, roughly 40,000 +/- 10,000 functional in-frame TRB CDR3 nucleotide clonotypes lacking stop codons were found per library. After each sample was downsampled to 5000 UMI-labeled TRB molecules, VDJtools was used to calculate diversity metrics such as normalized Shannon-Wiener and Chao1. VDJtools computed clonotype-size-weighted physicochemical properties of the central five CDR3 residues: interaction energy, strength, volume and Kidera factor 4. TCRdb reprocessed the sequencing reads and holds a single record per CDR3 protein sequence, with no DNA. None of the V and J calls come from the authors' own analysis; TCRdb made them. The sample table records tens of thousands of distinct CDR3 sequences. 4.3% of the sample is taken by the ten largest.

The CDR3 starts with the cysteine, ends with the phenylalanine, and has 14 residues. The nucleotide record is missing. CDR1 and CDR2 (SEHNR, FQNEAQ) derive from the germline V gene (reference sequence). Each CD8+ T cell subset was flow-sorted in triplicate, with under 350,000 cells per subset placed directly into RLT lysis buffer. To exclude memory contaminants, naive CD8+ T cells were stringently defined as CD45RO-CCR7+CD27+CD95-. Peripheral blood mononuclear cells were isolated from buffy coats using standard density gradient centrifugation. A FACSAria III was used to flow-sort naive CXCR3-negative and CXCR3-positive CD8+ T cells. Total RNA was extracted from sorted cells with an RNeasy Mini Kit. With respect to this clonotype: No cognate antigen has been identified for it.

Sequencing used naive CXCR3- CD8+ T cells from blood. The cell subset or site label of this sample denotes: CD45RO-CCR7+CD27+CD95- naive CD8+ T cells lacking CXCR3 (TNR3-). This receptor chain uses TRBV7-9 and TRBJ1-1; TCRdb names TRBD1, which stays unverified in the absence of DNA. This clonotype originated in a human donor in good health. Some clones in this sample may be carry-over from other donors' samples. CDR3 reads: CASPAGGAGTEAFF.